This TCR beta chain comes out of a study of blood T cell repertoires in COVID-19 (dated by TCRdb to 2018 to 2020). Broadly, across the study: Samples covering the acute and convalescent phases of COVID-19 were provided by collaborators in the United States, Italy and Spain. The material from the prospective study consisted of cDNA or gDNA derived from T cells, B-cell-depleted T cells, or PBMCs. Deeply sampled blood TCRbeta repertoires from subjects exposed to, actively infected with, or recovered from COVID-19 were included in the dataset. A freely available public database, intended as a resource for researchers studying the immune response to SARS-CoV-2, is where the repertoires were released. The samples were drawn from two sources: the first 160 participants of the ongoing ImmuneRACE study, and 1,200 or so subjects contributed by 6 global collaborators. Sample metadata almost always included a de-identified subject ID, COVID-19 status, age in years and sex. Where available, HLA class I and class II types were taken from metadata supplied by the sample provider and were not determined by assay-based typing. Overall study outcomes, separate from this receptor: Clinical and demographic metadata were provided uncurated, with the amount varying by source and participant.

Comments on this clone: No cognate antigen has been identified for it. Base qualities are not recorded, but no much larger clone differs from it by a single base.

The immunoSEQ Assay, a bias-controlled multiplex PCR, was used to amplify TCRbeta CDR3 regions from genomic DNA. In the original analysis: Within the assay, amplification of reference gene primers was used to estimate how many nucleated cells each sample contained. To quantify the absolute abundance of each unique TCRbeta CDR3 rearrangement, sequence reads were collapsed and filtered. For each sample, productive Simpson clonality was calculated as the square root of Simpson's diversity index across productive rearrangements. As stored in TCRdb, this immuneACCESS dataset retains in-frame rearrangements with V and J assigned. A fraction of the clones does not appear; measured against another copy, unresolved V genes explain less than half of the discrepancy, and the remainder lacks a known reason. From that table come the V and J calls and clone size; the DNA was used to work out D and trimming. This sample has 75,000 to 90,000 clones in its table, and around 86% of those were observed once. The ten largest clonotypes hold about 8% of the sample.

Collaborating institutions collected whole blood in K2EDTA tubes following their own protocols. For TCRbeta analysis, collaborators shipped samples in one of three forms: frozen whole blood, isolated PBMCs, or DNA extracted from either of those sample types. The source is a man at least 80 years old with active or convalescent COVID-19. Sequencing used peripheral blood.

The CDR3 is CASSARYNEQFF. The DNA reads TGTGCCAGCAGCGCGCGATACAATGAGCAGTTCTTC. The receptor chain draws on TRBV7-2 and TRBJ2-1, with the D gene call left open. CDR1 is given as SGHTA and CDR2 as FQGNSA, both from the germline V gene. Trimming at the junction amounts to 5 bases on V and 4 bases on J, and the germline ends lie 6 bases apart. Counted from cysteine to phenylalanine, this CDR3 has 12 amino acids. Only CDR3 DNA is held: 36 bases, read in frame from base 1.